This T cell receptor beta chain originates from a study of blood T cell repertoires in COVID-19. Here immunoSEQ multiplex PCR was the method, and the copy in TCRdb shows in-frame clones only, minus some. The data contain roughly 410,000 clones, 89% of them singletons. This CDR3 is built from 17 residues. The germline V gene has CDR1 LGHDT and CDR2 YNNKEL (reference sequence). V lost 2 bases, J lost 0 bases, and 16 bases lay in between. The chain couples TRBV3-1 (or the pseudogene TRBV3-2) to TRBJ1-1, with D unresolved. This sequence was found in a woman between 40 and 50 years old with COVID-19, enrolled during active disease. Sequences were obtained from peripheral blood. This CDR3 is CASSQYRRGLMNTEAFF. The CDR3 DNA is TGTGCCAGCAGCCAATATCGTCGGGGATTGATGAACACTGAAGCTTTCTTT.